This TCR beta chain appears in the sequencing data of a study of OX40 agonist ivuxolimab in advanced cancers. About the research overall: The dose-escalation group included hepatocellular carcinoma, melanoma, renal cell carcinoma and head and neck cancer. Study conclusions and caveats: CD4+ and CD8+ blood T cells expanded clonally by week 6 at 0.1 to 3.0 mg/kg.

Generated by immunoSEQ multiplex PCR, the TCRdb table keeps only in-frame clones and is missing some. This sample has tens of thousands of clones, with just over 85% found just once. In regard to this clone: Its antigen is unidentified.

V shed 3 bases and J shed 5 bases, with 12 bases lying between them. Looked up from germline, CDR1 is ENHRY and CDR2 is SYGVKD. The CDR3 has 14 amino acids. The sequences come from CD4+ or CD8+ T cells sorted from blood, collected in a trial of the OX40 agonist ivuxolimab. This chain uses TRBV10-3 with TRBJ2-3; TRBD1 is a possible D gene (6 bases). This clonotype originated in an adult with an advanced solid tumor such as melanoma, head and neck, liver or kidney cancer. In DNA, the CDR3 is TGTGCCATCAGTGACTCAGGGGCCGGAGATACGCAGTATTTT. Protein product: CAISDSGAGDTQYF.